This T cell receptor beta chain was captured in a study of T cell responses to AZD1222 COVID-19 vaccine (dated by TCRdb to the early 2020s). Study-wide context: TCR sequencing covered roughly 230 trial participants: 200 to 220 given two doses of AZD1222 and 26 given two doses of MenACWY control vaccine. Trial participants were enrolled into age subgroups of 18-55, 56-69 and 70-plus years, which contained 148, 28 and 57 TCR-sequenced participants, respectively.

There are 15 amino acids in the CDR3, from cysteine to phenylalanine inclusive. The CDR3 DNA has 45 bases and is translated from base 1. Looking up the germline V gene yields CDR1 SGHDT and CDR2 YYEEEE. Clipping removes 1 base from V and 2 bases from J, with 2 as the unmatched junction base count. The CDR3 regions of human TCRbeta chains were analyzed by immunosequencing. The study's processing was this. Repertoire TCRs were matched against a reference library of SARS-CoV-2-specific TCRs generated with the MIRA antigen-specificity platform. Breadth meant the fraction of unique TCRs that were SARS-CoV-2-associated, whereas depth meant the fraction of total T cells that were SARS-CoV-2-associated. Using the MIRA data, each spike-specific TCR was assigned both to the spike region to which the TCR was reactive and to a CD4 or CD8 class. Log10-transformed breadth and depth values were compared by one-way ANOVA with Sidak's multiple comparisons tests. Held by TCRdb, this immuneACCESS table contains in-frame sequences only and omits some clones. Under half of the omission traces to an unresolved V gene where checked; the cause of the rest is unknown. V, J and clone size were drawn from that table, and D and trimming were deduced from the DNA. This sample gives some 120,000 clones in total; about 90% of them show up just once. The top ten clones comprise over 15% of the sample.

This specimen's time point label, per the study, means: baseline before first vaccination. This specimen's treatment or condition label, per the study, means: meningococcal conjugate vaccine given as trial control. Vaccinee samples came from UK trials COV001 and COV002, including a single-blind randomized controlled phase 2/3 trial of AZD1222 (ChAdOx1 nCoV-19) in healthy adults. For TCRbeta chain sequencing, PBMC samples from trial participants were taken at day 0 and at day 28 after the second dose. With regard to this clone: The antigen this receptor binds is unknown. Within one base of it there is no much larger clone, and no base qualities were kept.

Broad study findings and their caveats: CD4 TCRs associated with the vaccine covered the entire spike protein, and the dominant responses were in regions 160-218 and 743-854. Reportedly, almost half of the unique spike-specific TCRs recognized epitopes lying outside the regions that are mutated in the B.1.351 and B.1.1.7 variants. Conclusions about previously exposed vaccinees are limited, since just five or six AZD1222 recipients were seropositive for SARS-CoV-2 at baseline. Most participants were white British and females outnumbered males, and the authors suggested that clonal diversity may have been underestimated. Because no samples from the day 14 peak response were available, repertoires could be characterized only after the peak T cell response. A significant rise in spike-specific TCR breadth and depth was observed after two AZD1222 doses relative to day 0 and relative to MenACWY recipients. The 56-69-year group was small, and its depth increase did not reach significance, likely because of low power.

The TCR originated in an adult in good health. The sample consisted of peripheral blood, taken on day 0 of MenACWY control vaccination. Recombination connected TRBV5-6 to TRBJ2-2; 7 nucleotides in the junction match TRBD1. The CDR3 is CASSLKGGNTGELFF. The DNA is TGTGCCAGCAGCTTGAAAGGGGGCAACACCGGGGAGCTGTTTTTT.